The 4 T cell receptor beta chains below were found in one sample sequenced in a study of technical replicates of blood from a few donors. TCRdb's copy holds only in-frame clones and misses some; the assay was immunoSEQ multiplex PCR. The sample shows roughly 45,000 clones, 80% to 95% of them seen only once. The specimen was PBMCs. The receptor source for this set is a human donor in good health. Some clones in this sample may be carry-over from other donors' samples.

The chain carries TRBV7-8 and TRBJ2-7; tentative D call: TRBD2 (6 bases). The CDR3 consists of 13 residues. Germline V gene data show CDR1 as SGHVS and CDR2 as FQNEAQ. Trimming cost V 7 bases and J 1 base, with 11 bases left between them. CDR3 nucleotide sequence: TGTGCCAGCACCGCGACTAGGTCCTACGAGCAGTACTTC. This encodes CASTATRSYEQYF.

The rearrangement uses TRBV5-6 and TRBJ2-2; D is unclear. The germline V gene encodes CDR1 SGHDT and CDR2 YYEEEE. The V end was cut by 4 bases, the J end by 4 bases, with 8 bases between. The CDR3 loop spans 13 amino acids. The CDR3 here is CASSRPLTGELFF. As DNA, the CDR3 is TGTGCCAGCAGCCGTCCTCTCACCGGGGAGCTGTTTTTT.

The chain joins TRBV7-9 to TRBJ1-6, with TRBD1 matching 9 bases. V gave up 5 bases and J gave up 7 bases; unmatched junction bases: 6. The CDR3 length is 15 residues. The germline gives CDR1 SEHNR, CDR2 FQNEAQ (reference sequence). The chain's CDR3 is CASSPTGTGNSPLHF. The CDR3 bases are TGTGCCAGCAGCCCAACCGGGACAGGGAATTCACCCCTCCACTTT.

In this sample, this clone turned up a few times. The chain is built from TRBV5-4 and TRBJ2-1; the match to TRBD1 covers 7 bases. Per germline, CDR1 SGHNT and CDR2 YYREEE (reference sequence). V was pared by 4 bases and J by 0 bases, with 7 bases of the junction left unmatched. CDR3 length: 16 residues. The CDR3 sequence: CASSGGQSPSYNEQFF. The CDR3 bases are TGTGCCAGCAGCGGGGGACAGTCCCCCTCCTACAATGAGCAGTTCTTC.